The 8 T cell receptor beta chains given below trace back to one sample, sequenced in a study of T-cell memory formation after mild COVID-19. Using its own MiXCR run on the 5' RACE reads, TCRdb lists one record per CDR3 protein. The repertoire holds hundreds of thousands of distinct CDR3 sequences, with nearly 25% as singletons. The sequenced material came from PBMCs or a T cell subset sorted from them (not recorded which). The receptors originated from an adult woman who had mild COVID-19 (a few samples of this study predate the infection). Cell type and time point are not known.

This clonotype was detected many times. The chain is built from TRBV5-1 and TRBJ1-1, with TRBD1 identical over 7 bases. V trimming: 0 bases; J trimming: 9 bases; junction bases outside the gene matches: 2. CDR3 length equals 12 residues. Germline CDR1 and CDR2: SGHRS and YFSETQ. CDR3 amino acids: CASSLETGQAFF. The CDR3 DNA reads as TGCGCCAGCAGCTTGGAGACAGGGCAAGCTTTCTTT.

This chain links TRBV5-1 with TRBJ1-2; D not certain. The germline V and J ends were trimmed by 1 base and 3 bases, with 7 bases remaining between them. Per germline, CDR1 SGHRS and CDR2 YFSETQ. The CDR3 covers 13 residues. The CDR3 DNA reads TGCGCCAGCAGCTTGACCTCAGACTATGGCTACACCTTC. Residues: CASSLTSDYGYTF.

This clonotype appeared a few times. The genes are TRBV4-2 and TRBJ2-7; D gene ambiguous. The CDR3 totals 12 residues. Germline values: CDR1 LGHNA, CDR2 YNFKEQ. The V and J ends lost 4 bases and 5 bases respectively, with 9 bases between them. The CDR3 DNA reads TGTGCCAGCAGCCCCGCTGGGGACGAGCAGTACTTC. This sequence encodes CASSPAGDEQYF.

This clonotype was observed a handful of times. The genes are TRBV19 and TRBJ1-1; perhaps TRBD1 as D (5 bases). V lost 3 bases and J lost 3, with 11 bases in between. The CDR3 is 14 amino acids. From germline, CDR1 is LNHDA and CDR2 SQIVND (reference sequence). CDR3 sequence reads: CASSISGTYTEAFF. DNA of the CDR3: TGTGCCAGTAGTATTTCCGGGACGTACACTGAAGCTTTCTTT.

Here the CDR3 reads CATSPPSGGTTQQFF. In nucleotides, the CDR3 is TGTGCCACCAGTCCCCCTTCGGGGGGGACTACCCAGCAGTTCTTC. The chain employs TRBV24-1 and TRBJ2-1, with TRBD2 identical over 8 bases. The V segment lost 6 bases and the J segment 11 bases; nucleotides outside the gene matches: 14. The germline V gene has CDR1 KGHDR and CDR2 SFDVKD. The CDR3 spans 15 residues.

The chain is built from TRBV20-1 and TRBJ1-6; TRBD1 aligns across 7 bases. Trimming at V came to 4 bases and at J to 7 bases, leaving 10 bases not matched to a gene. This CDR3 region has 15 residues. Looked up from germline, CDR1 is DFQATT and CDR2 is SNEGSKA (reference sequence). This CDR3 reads CSAKGRQGGNSPLHF. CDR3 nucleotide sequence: TGCAGTGCTAAAGGGAGACAGGGAGGAAATTCACCCCTCCACTTT.

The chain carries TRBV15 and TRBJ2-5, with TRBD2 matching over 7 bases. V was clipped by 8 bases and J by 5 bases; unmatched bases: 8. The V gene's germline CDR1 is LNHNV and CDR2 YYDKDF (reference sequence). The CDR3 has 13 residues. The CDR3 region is CATGPGREETQYF. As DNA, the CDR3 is TGTGCCACCGGGCCGGGGAGGGAGGAGACCCAGTACTTC.

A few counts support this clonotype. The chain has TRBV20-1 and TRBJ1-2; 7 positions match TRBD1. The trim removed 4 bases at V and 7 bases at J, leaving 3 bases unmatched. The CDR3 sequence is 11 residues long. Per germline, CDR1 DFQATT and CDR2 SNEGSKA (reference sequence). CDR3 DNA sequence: TGCAGTGCTACACAGGGGCGTGGCTACACCTTC. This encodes CSATQGRGYTF.